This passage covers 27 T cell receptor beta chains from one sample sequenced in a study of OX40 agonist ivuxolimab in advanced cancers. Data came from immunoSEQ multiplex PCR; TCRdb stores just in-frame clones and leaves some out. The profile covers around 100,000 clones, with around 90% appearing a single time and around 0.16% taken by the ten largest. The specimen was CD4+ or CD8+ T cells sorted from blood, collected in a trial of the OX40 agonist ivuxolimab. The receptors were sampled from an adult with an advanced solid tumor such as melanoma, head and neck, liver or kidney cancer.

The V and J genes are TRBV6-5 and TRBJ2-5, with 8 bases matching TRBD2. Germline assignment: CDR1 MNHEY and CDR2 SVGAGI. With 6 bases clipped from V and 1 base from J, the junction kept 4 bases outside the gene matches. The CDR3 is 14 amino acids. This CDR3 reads CASSYSGTQETQYF. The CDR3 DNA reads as TGTGCCAGCAGCTATAGCGGGACCCAAGAGACCCAGTACTTC.

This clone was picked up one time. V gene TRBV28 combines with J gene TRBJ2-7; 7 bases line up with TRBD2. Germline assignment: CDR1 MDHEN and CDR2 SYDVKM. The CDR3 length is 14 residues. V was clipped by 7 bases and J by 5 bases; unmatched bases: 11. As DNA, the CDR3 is TGTGCCAGCACCGACGGCGGGAGAGTCCACGAGCAGTACTTC. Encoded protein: CASTDGGRVHEQYF.

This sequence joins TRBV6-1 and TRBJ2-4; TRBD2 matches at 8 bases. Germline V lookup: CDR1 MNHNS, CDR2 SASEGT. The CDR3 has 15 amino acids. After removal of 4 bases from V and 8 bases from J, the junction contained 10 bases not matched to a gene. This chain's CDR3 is CASSVTGGRGDIQYF. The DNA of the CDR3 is TGTGCCAGCAGTGTCACGGGCGGGCGGGGGGACATTCAGTACTTC.

The CDR3 region is CASAGQHYEQYF. Here the CDR3 DNA reads TGTGCCAGCGCCGGACAGCATTACGAGCAGTACTTC. The chain combines TRBV6-5 with TRBJ2-7; the D gene is possibly TRBD1 (6 bases). The CDR3 sequence is 12 residues long. V lost 8 bases to trimming and J lost 4 bases, with 12 bases between them. Germline V gene sequence: CDR1 MNHEY, CDR2 SVGAGI.

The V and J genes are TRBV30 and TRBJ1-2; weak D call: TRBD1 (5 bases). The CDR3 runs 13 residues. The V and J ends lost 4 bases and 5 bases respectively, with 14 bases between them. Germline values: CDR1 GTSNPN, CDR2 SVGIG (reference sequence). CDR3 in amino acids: CAWKDSPPYGYTF. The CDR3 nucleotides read TGTGCCTGGAAAGACAGCCCCCCATATGGCTACACCTTC.

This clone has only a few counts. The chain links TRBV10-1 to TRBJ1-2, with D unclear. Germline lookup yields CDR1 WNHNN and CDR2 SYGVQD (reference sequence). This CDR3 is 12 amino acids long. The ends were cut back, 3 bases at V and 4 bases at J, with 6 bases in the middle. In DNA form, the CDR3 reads TGCGCCAGCAGTGAAGGGTCCTATGGCTACACCTTC. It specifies CASSEGSYGYTF.

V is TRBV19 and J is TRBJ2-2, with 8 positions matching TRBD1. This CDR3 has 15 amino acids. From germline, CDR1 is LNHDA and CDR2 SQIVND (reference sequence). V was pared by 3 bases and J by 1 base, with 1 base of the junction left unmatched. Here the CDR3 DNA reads TGTGCCAGTAGTATGGGGACAGGGAACACCGGGGAGCTGTTTTTT. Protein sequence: CASSMGTGNTGELFF.

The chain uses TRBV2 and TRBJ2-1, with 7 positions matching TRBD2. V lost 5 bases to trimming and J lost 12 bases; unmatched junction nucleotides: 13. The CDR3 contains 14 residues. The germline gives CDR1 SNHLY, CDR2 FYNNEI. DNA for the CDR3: TGTGCCAGCAGTCCCGGGACTATTACAATGAGGCAGTTCTTC. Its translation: CASSPGTITMRQFF.

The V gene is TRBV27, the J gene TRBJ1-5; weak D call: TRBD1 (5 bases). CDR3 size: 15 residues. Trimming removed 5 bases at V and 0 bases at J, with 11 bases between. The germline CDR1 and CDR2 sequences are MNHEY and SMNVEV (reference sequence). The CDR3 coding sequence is TGTGCCAGCAGTCTGACAGCTAATAGCAATCAGCCCCAGCATTTT. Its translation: CASSLTANSNQPQHF.

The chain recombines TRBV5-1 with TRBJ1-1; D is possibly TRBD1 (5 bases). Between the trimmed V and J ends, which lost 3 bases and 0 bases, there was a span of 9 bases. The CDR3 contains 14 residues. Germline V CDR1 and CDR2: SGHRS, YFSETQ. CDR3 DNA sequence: TGCGCCAGCAGCTCAGGGTTAATGAACACTGAAGCTTTCTTT. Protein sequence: CASSSGLMNTEAFF.

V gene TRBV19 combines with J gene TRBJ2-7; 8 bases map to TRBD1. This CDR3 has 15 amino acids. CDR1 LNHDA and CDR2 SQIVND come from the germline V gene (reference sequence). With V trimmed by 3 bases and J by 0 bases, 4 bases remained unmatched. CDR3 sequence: CASSISGTGSYEQYF. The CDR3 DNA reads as TGTGCCAGTAGTATTTCCGGGACAGGCTCCTACGAGCAGTACTTC.

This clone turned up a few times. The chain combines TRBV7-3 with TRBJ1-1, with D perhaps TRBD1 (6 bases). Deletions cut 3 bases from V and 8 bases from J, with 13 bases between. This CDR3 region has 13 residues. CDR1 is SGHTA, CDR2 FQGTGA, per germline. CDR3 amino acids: CASSFPGAGEAFF. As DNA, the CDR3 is TGTGCCAGCAGCTTCCCAGGGGCGGGGGAAGCTTTCTTT.

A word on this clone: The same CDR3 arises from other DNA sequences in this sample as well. CDR3 residues: CASSGGSYEQYF. The CDR3, as DNA: TGTGCCAGTAGTGGCGGATCCTACGAGCAGTACTTC. The V gene is TRBV19, the J gene TRBJ2-7; no definite D call. This CDR3 contains 12 residues. Germline V lookup: CDR1 LNHDA, CDR2 SQIVND (reference sequence). Trimming pared 5 bases from V and 1 base from J, leaving 6 bases between.

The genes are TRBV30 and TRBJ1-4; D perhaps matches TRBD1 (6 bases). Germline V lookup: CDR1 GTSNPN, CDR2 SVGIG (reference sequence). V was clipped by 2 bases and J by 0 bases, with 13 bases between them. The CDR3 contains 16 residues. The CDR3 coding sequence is TGTGCCTGGAGTCCGTGGACAGCTGCAACTAATGAAAAACTGTTTTTT. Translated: CAWSPWTAATNEKLFF.

CDR3 sequence: CASSPYPVGTRTYEQYF. CDR3 sequence (DNA): TGTGCCAGTAGTCCTTACCCGGTCGGGACAAGAACCTACGAGCAGTACTTC. This sequence joins TRBV19 and TRBJ2-7; a possible D gene is TRBD1 (6 bases). The CDR3 is made up of 17 amino acids. V gave up 5 bases and J gave up 2 bases, with 22 bases separating them. Germline CDR1 is LNHDA and CDR2 is SQIVND (reference sequence).

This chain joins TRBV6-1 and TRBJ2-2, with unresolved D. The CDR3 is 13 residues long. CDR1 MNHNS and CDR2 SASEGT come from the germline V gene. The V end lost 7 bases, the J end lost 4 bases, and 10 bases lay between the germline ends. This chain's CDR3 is CASTWLSTGELFF. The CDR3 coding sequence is TGTGCCAGCACCTGGCTTAGCACCGGGGAGCTGTTTTTT.

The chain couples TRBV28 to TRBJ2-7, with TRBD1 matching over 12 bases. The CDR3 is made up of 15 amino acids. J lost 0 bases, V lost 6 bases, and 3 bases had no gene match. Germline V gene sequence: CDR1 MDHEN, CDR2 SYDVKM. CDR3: CASRGQGASSYEQYF. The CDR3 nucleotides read TGTGCCAGCAGGGGACAGGGGGCCAGCTCCTACGAGCAGTACTTC.

CDR3 nucleotide sequence: TGTGCCAGCAGTTTGTGGGGGGGCTATGAGCAGTTCTTC. Its translation is CASSLWGGYEQFF. The chain recombines TRBV27 with TRBJ2-1; possible D gene TRBD2, 7 bases. V was clipped by 3 bases and J by 8 bases, with 11 bases between them. The length of the CDR3 is 13 residues. Germline V gene sequence: CDR1 MNHEY, CDR2 SMNVEV (reference sequence).

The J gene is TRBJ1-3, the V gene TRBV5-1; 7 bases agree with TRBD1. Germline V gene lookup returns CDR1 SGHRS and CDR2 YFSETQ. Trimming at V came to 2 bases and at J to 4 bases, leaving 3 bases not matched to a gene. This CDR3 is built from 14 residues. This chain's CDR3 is CASSFLGQGNTIYF. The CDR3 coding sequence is TGCGCCAGCAGCTTCTTGGGACAGGGAAACACCATATATTTT.

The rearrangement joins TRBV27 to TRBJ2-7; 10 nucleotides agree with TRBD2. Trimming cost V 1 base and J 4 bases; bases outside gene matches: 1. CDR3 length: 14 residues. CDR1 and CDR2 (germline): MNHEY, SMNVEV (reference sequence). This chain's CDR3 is CASSLLAGGYEQYF. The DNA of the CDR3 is TGTGCCAGCAGTTTATTAGCGGGGGGTTACGAGCAGTACTTC.

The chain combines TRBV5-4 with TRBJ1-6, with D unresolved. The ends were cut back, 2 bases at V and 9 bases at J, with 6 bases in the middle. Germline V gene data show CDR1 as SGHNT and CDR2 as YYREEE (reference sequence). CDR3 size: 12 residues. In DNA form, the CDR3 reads TGTGCCAGCAGCTTTCCGGGTTCACCCCTCCACTTT. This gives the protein CASSFPGSPLHF. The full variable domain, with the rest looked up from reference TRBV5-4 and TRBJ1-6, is ETGVTQSPTHLIKTRGQQVTLRCSSQSGHNTVSWYQQALGQGPQFIFQYYREEENGRGNFPPRFSGLQFPNYSSELNVNALELDDSALYLCASSFPGSPLHFGNGTRLTVT.

The CDR3 reads CASSVPGGDIQYF. For the CDR3, the DNA is TGTGCCAGCAGCGTCCCCGGGGGGGACATTCAGTACTTC. The chain joins TRBV9 to TRBJ2-4; 8 bases align to TRBD2. V shed 2 bases, J shed 8 bases, and the junction held 3 bases outside the gene matches. The V gene's germline CDR1 is SGDLS and CDR2 YYNGEE. The CDR3 loop spans 13 amino acids.

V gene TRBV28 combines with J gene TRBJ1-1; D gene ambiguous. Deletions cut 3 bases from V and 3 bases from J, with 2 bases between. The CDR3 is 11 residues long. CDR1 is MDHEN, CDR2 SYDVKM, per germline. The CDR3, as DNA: TGTGCCAGCAGTTTCGACACTGAAGCTTTCTTT. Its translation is CASSFDTEAFF.

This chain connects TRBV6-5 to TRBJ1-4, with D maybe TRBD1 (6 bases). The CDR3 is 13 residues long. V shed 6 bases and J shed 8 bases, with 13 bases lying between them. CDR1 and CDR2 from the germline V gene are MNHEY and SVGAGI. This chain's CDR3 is CASRGQSGEKLFF. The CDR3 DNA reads TGTGCCAGCAGGGGACAAAGCGGGGAAAAACTGTTTTTT.

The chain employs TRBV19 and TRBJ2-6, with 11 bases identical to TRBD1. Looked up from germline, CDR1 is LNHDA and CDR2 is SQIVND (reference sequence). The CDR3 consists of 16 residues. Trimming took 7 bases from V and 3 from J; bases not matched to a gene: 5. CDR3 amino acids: CASTGQGAVGANVLTF. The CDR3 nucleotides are TGTGCCAGTACAGGACAGGGGGCGGTTGGGGCCAACGTCCTGACTTTC.

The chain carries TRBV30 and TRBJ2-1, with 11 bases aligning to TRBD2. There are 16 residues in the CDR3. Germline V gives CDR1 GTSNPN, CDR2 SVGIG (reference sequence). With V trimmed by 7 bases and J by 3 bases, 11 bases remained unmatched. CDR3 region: CASSPPGLADYNEQFF. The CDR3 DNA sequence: TGTGCCTCCAGTCCCCCGGGACTAGCGGACTACAATGAGCAGTTCTTC.

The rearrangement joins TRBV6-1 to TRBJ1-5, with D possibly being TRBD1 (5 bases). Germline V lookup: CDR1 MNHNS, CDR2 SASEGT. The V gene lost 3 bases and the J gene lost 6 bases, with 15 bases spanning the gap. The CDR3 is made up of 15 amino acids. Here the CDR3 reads CASSELGGAFQPQHF. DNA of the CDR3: TGTGCCAGCAGTGAGTTAGGCGGGGCTTTTCAGCCCCAGCATTTT.